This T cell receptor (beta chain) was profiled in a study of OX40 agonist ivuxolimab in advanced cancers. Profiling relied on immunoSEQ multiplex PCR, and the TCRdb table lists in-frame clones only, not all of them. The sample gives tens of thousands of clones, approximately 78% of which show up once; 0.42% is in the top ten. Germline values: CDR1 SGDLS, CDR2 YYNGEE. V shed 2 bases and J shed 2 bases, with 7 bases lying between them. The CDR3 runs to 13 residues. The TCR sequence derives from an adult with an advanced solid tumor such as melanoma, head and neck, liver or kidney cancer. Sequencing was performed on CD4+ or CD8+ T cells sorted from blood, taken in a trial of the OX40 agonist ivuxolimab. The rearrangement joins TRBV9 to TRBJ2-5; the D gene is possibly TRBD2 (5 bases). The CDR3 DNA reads TGTGCCAGCAGCGTTTCGGGACAAGAGACCCAGTACTTC. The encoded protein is CASSVSGQETQYF. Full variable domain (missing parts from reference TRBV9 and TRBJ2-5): DSGVTQTPKHLITATGQRVTLRCSPRSGDLSVYWYQQSLDQGLQFLIQYYNGEERAKGNILERFSAQQFPDLHSELNLSSLELGDSALYFCASSVSGQETQYFGPGTRLLVL.